This entry describes one TCR beta chain. The antigen is not known. The data derive from a study of cytomegalovirus exposure and HLA in healthy donors. In the study overall: In an earlier analysis, approximately 120 million unique TCR beta sequences were found from 200 million or so T cells.

The CDR3 contains 17 residues. Per germline, CDR1 MNHNS and CDR2 SASEGT. V gave up 2 bases and J gave up 0 bases, with 11 bases separating them. Study results and limitations: The investigators catalogued some 150 TCR beta chains as cytomegalovirus-associated. The likely explanation for a cluster of highly shared sequence variants was sequencing artifact. Rare TCR sequences dominated, though some public TCRs recurred in many donors.

The primer mix had 60 Vbeta and 13 Jbeta primers. Here immunoSEQ multiplex PCR was the method, and the copy in TCRdb shows in-frame clones only, minus some. The sample holds about 200,000 clones; 70% are singletons and the top ten take 2.5% to 3%. The chain recombines TRBV6-1 with TRBJ2-6; the D is unclear. Input material: PBMCs. The clonotype comes from a man aged 35-49 years in good health and CMV-seropositive. This CDR3 is CASSELAIASGANVLTF. The CDR3 coding sequence is TGTGCCAGCAGTGAATTGGCCATTGCCTCTGGGGCCAACGTCCTGACTTTC.